This is a list of T cell receptor beta chains from one sample in a study of HIV-infected children after antiretroviral therapy interruption. TCRdb used MiXCR to reprocess the 3' RACE reads, holding one entry per CDR3 protein. The sample contains tens of thousands of distinct CDR3 sequences, around 4.5% of which appear only once. The sample in question was CD45RA+ CD4+ T cells from PBMCs, pooled from several time points, obtained from a donor given antiretroviral therapy, either interrupted or continuous. Receptors were obtained from a pool of human donors with HIV. Each CDR3 is given with its conserved first and last residue. Fields, in order: V gene, D gene, clone size, J gene, CDR3 protein, CDR3 DNA. The D gene is left open where the match is weak. Only some rows state a clone size, as once, few, many or a class for expanded clones.

TRBV7-2,-,many,TRBJ1-6,CASSTPLPPLHF,TGTGCCAGCAGCACCCCCTTGCCACCCCTCCACTTT
TRBV27,-,many,TRBJ1-6,CASSPGGYSPYNSPLHF,TGTGCCAGCAGTCCTGGGGGGTATTCACCCTATAATTCACCCCTCCACTTT
TRBV20-1,-,-,TRBJ1-4,CSARDVNYLGFF,TGCAGTGCTAGAGATGTGAATTACCTAGGATTTTTT
TRBV11-3,-,few,TRBJ2-7,CASSFHTGIYEQYF,TGTGCCAGCAGCTTTCATACAGGGATCTACGAGCAGTACTTC
TRBV5-4,-,many,TRBJ2-7,CASSLGQTHLSYEQYF,TGTGCCAGCAGCTTGGGGCAAACCCATCTTTCCTACGAGCAGTACTTC
TRBV10-3,TRBD1,many,TRBJ1-1,CAISGTGGGRPNTEAFF,TGTGCCATCAGTGGGACAGGGGGCGGGAGACCGAACACTGAAGCTTTCTTT
TRBV12-3/TRBV12-4,-,many,TRBJ1-5,CASSLESAYSNQPQHF,TGTGCCAGCAGTTTAGAATCGGCTTATAGCAATCAGCCCCAGCATTTT
TRBV5-1,-,few,TRBJ2-3,CASSLAFNPTDTQYF,TGCGCCAGCAGCTTGGCATTTAACCCGACAGATACGCAGTATTTT
TRBV20-1,-,many,TRBJ1-3,CSARDLAGNTIYF,TGCAGTGCTAGAGATCTCGCTGGAAACACCATATATTTT
TRBV11-3,-,many,TRBJ1-1,CASSLNSVGRRNTEAFF,TGTGCCAGCAGCTTAAATTCGGTGGGGCGCCGAAACACTGAAGCTTTCTTT
TRBV12-3/TRBV12-4,-,many,TRBJ1-1,CASSLTTNTEAFF,TGTGCCAGCAGTTTAACTACCAACACTGAAGCTTTCTTT
TRBV20-1,-,many,TRBJ1-2,CSARDRYGGVGGYTF,TGCAGTGCTAGAGATCGTTATGGGGGGGTAGGCGGCTACACCTTC
TRBV10-2,-,many,TRBJ1-1,CASTSGQPYTEAFF,TGCGCCAGCACATCAGGACAGCCCTACACTGAAGCTTTCTTT
TRBV27,-,many,TRBJ2-1,CASSSPGEQFF,TGTGCCAGCAGTTCTCCCGGGGAGCAGTTCTTC
TRBV20-1,-,-,TRBJ2-7,CSAHDRSSYEQYF,TGCAGTGCTCACGACAGGAGCTCCTACGAGCAGTACTTC
TRBV28,-,many,TRBJ1-4,CASSPSGGRSTNEKLFF,TGTGCCAGCAGTCCCTCGGGGGGCAGGTCAACTAATGAAAAACTGTTTTTT
TRBV5-1,-,few,TRBJ2-7,CASKKEQTSYEQYF,TGCGCCAGCAAGAAGGAGCAGACCTCTTACGAGCAGTACTTC
TRBV3-1,-,many,TRBJ2-2,CASSQEPTTGELFF,TGTGCCAGCAGCCAAGAACCGACCACCGGGGAGCTGTTTTTT
TRBV2,-,many,TRBJ1-1,CASSEGGGIDNTEAFF,TGTGCCAGCAGTGAAGGGGGGGGTATCGACAACACTGAAGCTTTCTTT
TRBV19,-,many,TRBJ1-2,CAILGVYGYTF,TGTGCCATCCTAGGAGTCTATGGCTACACCTTC
TRBV20-1,TRBD1,many,TRBJ1-4,CTTRDRASGNEKLFF,TGCACGACCCGGGACAGGGCCTCGGGTAATGAAAAACTGTTTTTT
TRBV18,-,many,TRBJ2-7,CASSPRRDSQEQYF,TGTGCCAGCTCACCACGTCGGGATTCTCAGGAGCAGTACTTC
TRBV20-1,-,many,TRBJ2-6,CSAPRRHSGANVLTF,TGCAGTGCCCCGAGACGGCACTCTGGGGCCAACGTCCTGACTTTC
TRBV25-1,-,few,TRBJ1-3,CASSVLFSRDSEGAGNTIYF,TGTGCCAGCAGTGTTTTGTTCTCCCGGGACTCTGAGGGAGCTGGAAACACCATATATTTT
TRBV3-1,-,many,TRBJ1-3,CASSQTAASGNTIYF,TGTGCCAGCAGCCAGACGGCGGCCTCTGGAAACACCATATATTTT
TRBV12-3/TRBV12-4,-,many,TRBJ1-3,CASSLLTAYSGNTIYF,TGTGCCAGCAGCCTCCTGACAGCGTACTCTGGAAACACCATATATTTT
TRBV19,TRBD2,many,TRBJ2-1,CASSTLAGGLYNEQFF,TGTGCCAGTAGTACATTAGCGGGGGGCCTCTACAATGAGCAGTTCTTC
TRBV4-2,-,many,TRBJ1-1,CASSRSMNTEAFF,TGTGCCAGCAGCCGTTCCATGAACACTGAAGCTTTCTTT
TRBV5-1,-,many,TRBJ1-1,CASSPGREAFF,TGCGCCAGCAGCCCGGGCCGCGAAGCTTTCTTT
TRBV18,-,many,TRBJ1-1,CASSPMDSHTEAFF,TGTGCCAGCTCACCCATGGACAGTCACACTGAAGCTTTCTTT
TRBV2,-,many,TRBJ2-7,CASGTVYEQYF,TGTGCCAGCGGAACAGTGTACGAGCAGTACTTC
TRBV20-1,-,few,TRBJ1-6,CSASLPNSPLHF,TGCAGTGCTAGTCTCCCAAATTCACCCCTCCACTTT
TRBV6-2/TRBV6-3,-,many,TRBJ1-2,CASSDGNNYGYTF,TGTGCCAGCAGTGACGGGAATAACTATGGCTACACCTTC
TRBV28,-,many,TRBJ1-5,CASSLRDIGQPQHF,TGTGCCAGCAGTTTACGGGACATCGGTCAGCCCCAGCATTTT
TRBV14,TRBD2,-,TRBJ2-3,CASSPLGGSALSTDTQYF,TGTGCCAGCAGCCCCCTTGGCGGGAGCGCGCTTAGCACAGATACGCAGTATTTT
TRBV2,-,many,TRBJ2-2,CASKGFPNTGELFF,TGTGCCAGCAAGGGTTTCCCCAACACCGGGGAGCTGTTTTTT
TRBV5-1,-,many,TRBJ2-7,CASSFILTGGEQYF,TGCGCCAGCAGCTTCATACTGACAGGAGGCGAGCAGTACTTC
TRBV3-1,-,many,TRBJ1-1,CASSQRGRGERF,TGTGCCAGCAGCCAAAGGGGGAGGGGCGAACGTTTT
TRBV2,TRBD2,many,TRBJ2-7,CASSELLVRSGGYEQYF,TGTGCCAGCAGTGAACTCCTCGTTCGGAGCGGGGGCTACGAGCAGTACTTC
TRBV7-2,-,-,TRBJ1-1,CASSEQGTSTEAFF,TGTGCCAGCAGCGAGCAGGGGACGTCGACTGAAGCTTTCTTT
TRBV7-6,TRBD2,-,TRBJ2-3,CASSPRASGDTSTDTQYF,TGTGCCAGCAGCCCGCGGGCTAGCGGGGACACTAGCACAGATACGCAGTATTTT
TRBV12-3/TRBV12-4,-,many,TRBJ2-7,CASSRGPYEQYF,TGTGCCAGCAGCAGGGGTCCCTACGAGCAGTACTTC
TRBV4-2,-,many,TRBJ1-2,CASSQDKEHYTF,TGTGCCAGCAGCCAAGATAAAGAGCACTACACCTTC
TRBV7-2,-,few,TRBJ1-1,CASSPGLRSPAFF,TGTGCCAGCAGCCCGGGGCTTCGAAGTCCGGCTTTCTTT
TRBV9,TRBD1,-,TRBJ2-7,CASSVAGTAYEQYF,TGTGCCAGCAGCGTAGCCGGGACAGCCTACGAGCAGTACTTC
TRBV7-2,-,many,TRBJ2-2,CASSRISGAAGELFF,TGTGCCAGCAGCCGAATCTCGGGGGCGGCCGGGGAGCTGTTTTTT
TRBV4-3,TRBD2,many,TRBJ2-3,CASSQDTGGPLTDTQYF,TGCGCCAGCAGCCAGGATACGGGGGGTCCCCTCACAGATACGCAGTATTTT
TRBV11-3,TRBD2,many,TRBJ2-3,CASSSGLALTDTQYF,TGTGCCAGCAGCTCGGGACTAGCCCTCACAGATACGCAGTATTTT
TRBV28,TRBD1,many,TRBJ2-3,CASSPSTGGPDTQYF,TGTGCCAGCAGTCCTTCGACAGGGGGCCCAGATACGCAGTATTTT
TRBV12-3/TRBV12-4,-,many,TRBJ1-1,CASSFGRGLGTEAFF,TGTGCCAGCAGTTTCGGTAGGGGATTGGGTACTGAAGCTTTCTTT
TRBV20-1,-,many,TRBJ1-5,CSAQSGQYSNQPQHF,TGCAGTGCTCAGTCCGGACAGTATAGCAATCAGCCCCAGCATTTT
TRBV4-1,-,many,TRBJ1-2,CASSQDEEPGYTF,TGCGCCAGCAGCCAAGACGAGGAACCCGGCTACACCTTC